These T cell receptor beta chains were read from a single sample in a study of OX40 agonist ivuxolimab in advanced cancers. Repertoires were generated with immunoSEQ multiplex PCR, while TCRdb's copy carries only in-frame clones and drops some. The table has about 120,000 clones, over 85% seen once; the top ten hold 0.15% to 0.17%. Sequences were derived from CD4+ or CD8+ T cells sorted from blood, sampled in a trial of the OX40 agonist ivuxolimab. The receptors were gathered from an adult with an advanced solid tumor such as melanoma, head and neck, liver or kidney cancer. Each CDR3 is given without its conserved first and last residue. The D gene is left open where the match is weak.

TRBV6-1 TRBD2 ATNRYWRGSNEQF
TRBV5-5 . ASRQGYRPNNEQF
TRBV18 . ASSPHTEAF
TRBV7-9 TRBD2 ASSLEGTTTDTQY
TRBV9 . ASSWAEASEQY
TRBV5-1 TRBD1 ASSPTAIGQGAPYGYT
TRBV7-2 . ASSLAGGYT
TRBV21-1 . ASSKGPQSQGKEAF
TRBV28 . ASSYGGNQETQY
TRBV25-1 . ASSSQGGGSWYTGELF
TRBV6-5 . ASRDSRGGNTIY
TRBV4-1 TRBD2 ASSPIRLAGVSHNEQF
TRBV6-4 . ASSDPWTANQPQH
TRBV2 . ASKKGNSGNTIY
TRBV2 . ASSDVPTGAGGEQF
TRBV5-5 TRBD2 ASSPFLSGVNEQF
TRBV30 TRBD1 AWGTGANTEAF
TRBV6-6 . ASSSPWNTIY
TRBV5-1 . ASSLQGGDYGYT
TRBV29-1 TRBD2 SVEEFTSGRAEQY
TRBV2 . ASSWDGREQY
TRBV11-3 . ASSSTTTYGYT
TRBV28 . ASSLPGSSGNTIY
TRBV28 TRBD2 ASTGIRTSGVNEQF
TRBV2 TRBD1 ASSRGDRVAEQY
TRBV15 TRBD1 ATSKNRGPSSGNTIY